A single sample is the source of the 20 T cell receptor beta chains below, sequenced in a study of blood T cell repertoires in COVID-19. Data came from immunoSEQ multiplex PCR; TCRdb stores just in-frame clones and leaves some out. Altogether approximately 200,000 clones are present, roughly four fifths being singletons, with the ten largest covering about 3%. Sequencing was performed on peripheral blood. The receptors derive from a woman under 40 who had recovered from COVID-19.

V and J are TRBV5-1 and TRBJ2-3; D possibly corresponds to TRBD2 (7 bases). The V gene lost 1 base and the J gene lost 5 bases, with 14 bases spanning the gap. The CDR3 has 15 residues. The germline V gene has CDR1 SGHRS and CDR2 YFSETQ. CDR3: CASSLSGGSQDTQYF. CDR3 nucleotide sequence: TGCGCCAGCAGCTTGTCGGGGGGCTCGCAAGATACGCAGTATTTT.

In its sample, this clone was seen once. DNA for the CDR3: TGTGCCAGCAGAGGGATAAGACAGGAACCGATCTCTGGAAACACCATATATTTT. This sequence encodes CASRGIRQEPISGNTIYF. The rearrangement uses TRBV6-4 and TRBJ1-3; TRBD1 might be the D (6 bases). The CDR3 runs to 18 residues. CDR1 and CDR2 from the germline V gene are MRHNA and SNTAGT. V lost 6 bases and J lost 0, with 21 bases in between.

The chain carries TRBV2 and TRBJ2-7; D unclear. Germline-derived CDR1 and CDR2 are SNHLY and FYNNEI. V gave up 3 bases and J gave up 2 bases, with 8 bases separating them. The CDR3 runs to 13 residues. The CDR3 bases are TGTGCCAGCAGTGATCGTCCGGCCTACGAGCAGTACTTC. Encoded protein: CASSDRPAYEQYF.

The chain couples TRBV4-1 to TRBJ2-5, with 7 bases matching TRBD2. There are 14 residues in the CDR3. Germline values: CDR1 MGHRA, CDR2 YSYEKL. V lost 1 base and J lost 5; bases outside the gene matches: 4. The CDR3 reads CASSQGLASETQYF. CDR3 nucleotide sequence: TGCGCCAGCAGCCAAGGACTAGCATCGGAGACCCAGTACTTC.

In DNA, the CDR3 is TGTGCCACCAGTGATTTAGGAGCAGGGCGCAACGGGGAGCTGTTTTTT. Protein: CATSDLGAGRNGELFF. The rearrangement uses TRBV24-1 and TRBJ2-2, with D maybe TRBD1 (5 bases). V gave up 1 base and J gave up 7 bases, with 15 bases separating them. Germline V lookup: CDR1 KGHDR, CDR2 SFDVKD. CDR3 size: 16 residues.

The chain couples TRBV24-1 to TRBJ1-6; D not certain. The CDR3 consists of 14 residues. Trimming pared 4 bases from V and 9 bases from J, leaving 12 bases between. Germline CDR1 KGHDR, CDR2 SFDVKD. The CDR3 nucleotides read TGTGCCACCAGTGAAGGCAGGTTTGGTTCACCCCTCCACTTT. Its protein is CATSEGRFGSPLHF.

The chain couples TRBV4-1 to TRBJ1-1; TRBD1 matches at 8 bases. The trim removed 6 bases at V and 12 bases at J, leaving 6 bases unmatched. CDR3 length equals 11 residues. Looked up from germline, CDR1 is MGHRA and CDR2 is YSYEKL. The CDR3 DNA is TGCGCCAGCAGACAGGGGGATGAGACTTTCTTT. It is translated as CASRQGDETFF.

The V and J genes are TRBV9 and TRBJ2-1; 8 nucleotides line up with TRBD1. J gave up 7 bases and V 4 bases, and 7 bases lay outside the gene matches. Looked up from germline, CDR1 is SGDLS and CDR2 is YYNGEE. The CDR3 loop spans 14 amino acids. The CDR3 sequence is CASSYQGAGNEQFF. The CDR3 nucleotides read TGTGCCAGCAGCTATCAGGGGGCGGGTAATGAGCAGTTCTTC.

The V gene is TRBV6-1, the J gene TRBJ2-1, with TRBD2 as a possible D gene (5 bases). Germline CDR1 is MNHNS and CDR2 is SASEGT. The CDR3 contains 12 residues. V shed 6 bases and J shed 8 bases, with 11 bases lying between them. Here the CDR3 reads CASRLGSYEQFF. CDR3 bases: TGTGCCAGCAGACTAGGGAGCTATGAGCAGTTCTTC.

V gene TRBV28 combines with J gene TRBJ2-1, with TRBD1 matching over 8 bases. This CDR3 has 16 amino acids. Germline CDR1 and CDR2: MDHEN and SYDVKM. Unmatched junction bases numbered 18, after V lost 8 bases and J lost 9 bases. The DNA for the CDR3 is TGTGCCAGCCCCCCGACAGGGGCCAATATGGATGTTGAGCAGTTCTTC. Translation: CASPPTGANMDVEQFF.

The chain links TRBV6-5 to TRBJ1-1, with TRBD1 matching 7 bases. Germline trimming cut 2 bases from V and 6 bases from J; bases unmatched to any gene: 9. Per germline, CDR1 MNHEY and CDR2 SVGAGI. There are 15 residues in the CDR3. The CDR3 region is CASSYETGKKAEAFF. CDR3 nucleotide sequence: TGTGCCAGCAGTTACGAGACAGGGAAGAAGGCTGAAGCTTTCTTT.

The J gene is TRBJ2-7, the V gene TRBV6-5; no reliable D call. This CDR3 is 13 amino acids long. V lost 6 bases, J lost 5 bases, and 14 bases lay in between. CDR1 is MNHEY, CDR2 SVGAGI, per germline. The CDR3 coding sequence is TGTGCCAGCAGCTTTGACAACGTGCACGAGCAGTACTTC. It codes for CASSFDNVHEQYF.

This chain connects TRBV6-5 to TRBJ1-2, with a tentative D call TRBD1 (5 bases). Germline CDR1 MNHEY, CDR2 SVGAGI. This CDR3 has 15 residues. With 6 bases removed from V and 8 bases from J, the gap between germline ends came to 22 bases. This CDR3 is CASSRTGLAEDGYTF. In nucleotides, the CDR3 is TGTGCCAGCAGCCGGACGGGACTGGCGGAGGACGGCTACACCTTC.

A few counts support this clone. The chain joins TRBV27 to TRBJ2-1; 7 bases are a match to TRBD2. This CDR3 contains 12 residues. The V and J ends lost 8 bases and 7 bases, in that order; junction bases with no gene match: 5. In germline, CDR1 is MNHEY, CDR2 SMNVEV (reference sequence). In DNA, the CDR3 is TGTGCCAGCCGGACTAGTTGGAATGAGCAGTTCTTC. Amino acids: CASRTSWNEQFF.

This clone was seen only once. The chain uses TRBV6-6 and TRBJ2-3, with D perhaps TRBD2 (5 bases). There are 15 residues in the CDR3. In germline, CDR1 is MNHNY, CDR2 SVGAGI (reference sequence). With 0 bases removed from V and 6 bases from J, the gap between germline ends came to 13 bases. As DNA, the CDR3 is TGTGCCAGCAGTTACTCCGGCGGGTCGCGCGATACGCAGTATTTT. Its translation is CASSYSGGSRDTQYF.

The chain uses TRBV10-3 and TRBJ1-5, with a tentative D call TRBD1 (6 bases). The ends were cut back, 3 bases at V and 0 bases at J, with 12 bases in the middle. Per germline, CDR1 ENHRY and CDR2 SYGVKD. The CDR3 runs to 16 residues. The CDR3 loop is CAISDGGAYSNQPQHF. The CDR3 bases are TGTGCCATCAGTGACGGGGGGGCCTATAGCAATCAGCCCCAGCATTTT.

This chain joins TRBV4-1 and TRBJ1-4, with TRBD1 matching over 8 bases. The junction had 11 bases not matched to a gene; V was cut back by 6 bases and J by 8 bases. This CDR3 contains 15 residues. Looked up from germline, CDR1 is MGHRA and CDR2 is YSYEKL. This CDR3 is CASSSADRDNEKLFF. The CDR3, as DNA: TGCGCCAGCAGTTCGGCGGACAGGGATAACGAAAAACTGTTTTTT.

The chain recombines TRBV7-9 with TRBJ1-2; no reliable D call. There are 13 residues in the CDR3. Germline V gene sequence: CDR1 SEHNR, CDR2 FQNEAQ (reference sequence). Trimming stripped 1 base from V and 6 bases from J, with 9 bases between. CDR3 amino acids: CASSLGRGNGYTF. In nucleotides, the CDR3 is TGTGCCAGCAGCTTAGGCCGAGGGAATGGCTACACCTTC.

This chain joins TRBV27 and TRBJ2-4; 9 nucleotides align to TRBD1. V dropped 2 bases and J dropped 9; count of bases not matched to a gene: 5. The germline CDR1 and CDR2 sequences are MNHEY and SMNVEV (reference sequence). The CDR3 is made up of 14 amino acids. The CDR3 sequence: CASSLGQGLSIQYF. The CDR3 DNA reads as TGTGCCAGCAGTTTAGGACAGGGGCTAAGCATTCAGTACTTC.

V and J are TRBV24-1 and TRBJ2-1, with 7 nucleotides matching TRBD2. Germline V gives CDR1 KGHDR, CDR2 SFDVKD. The V and J ends lost 4 bases and 9 bases, in that order; junction bases with no gene match: 5. The CDR3 is made up of 13 amino acids. The CDR3 coding sequence is TGTGCCACCAGTGACCTCTCGGGGGGTGAGCAGTTCTTC. It is translated as CATSDLSGGEQFF.